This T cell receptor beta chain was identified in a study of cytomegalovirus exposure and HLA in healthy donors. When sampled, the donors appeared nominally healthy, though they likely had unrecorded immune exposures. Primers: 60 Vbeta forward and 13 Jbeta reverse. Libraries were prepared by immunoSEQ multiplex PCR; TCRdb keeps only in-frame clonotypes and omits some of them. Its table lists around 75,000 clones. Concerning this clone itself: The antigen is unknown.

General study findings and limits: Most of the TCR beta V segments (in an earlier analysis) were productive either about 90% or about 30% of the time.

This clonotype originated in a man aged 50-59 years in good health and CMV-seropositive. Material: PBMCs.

The CDR3 DNA follows: TGTGCCAGCAGCCTCAAGACTCATGTCTCCTACGAGCAGTACTTC. Translating gives CASSLKTHVSYEQYF. V usage is TRBV13 and J usage is TRBJ2-7; no definite D call. The CDR3 has 15 amino acids. Looked up from germline, CDR1 is PRHDT and CDR2 is FYEKMQ (reference sequence). Trimming took off 5 bases at V and 0 bases at J, with 14 bases between the two ends.